This TCR beta chain is from a study of blood T cells in healthy people across ages. A J-beta primer mix and a sample-barcoded 5' primer were used in a second PCR of roughly 6 to 11 cycles. TCRdb re-analysed the 5' RACE reads in MiXCR, keeping a single row per CDR3 protein. Seen here are 650,000 to 700,000 distinct CDR3 sequences, about 50% observed once, and the top ten hold roughly 14%. Regarding this clonotype: Its antigen is unknown.

The study's findings and limits: Older individuals had lower TCR beta diversity per million T cells (the decline was roughly linear).

The CDR3 contains 20 residues. The germline V and J ends were trimmed by 6 bases and 5 bases, with 34 bases remaining between them. The material sequenced was blood. The chain employs TRBV12-3 or TRBV12-4 and TRBJ1-2; TRBD1 might be the D (6 bases). The receptor was derived from an elderly woman in good health. CDR3 bases: TGTGCCAGCAGCCCAAGGGGGACCGGGACACAGGAATCTACAGGATATGGCTACACCTTC. This translates into CASSPRGTGTQESTGYGYTF.